This TCR beta chain emerged from a study of blood T cell repertoires in COVID-19. The assay was immunoSEQ multiplex PCR, and TCRdb's table has in-frame clones only and misses some. Of 150,000 to 200,000 clones in the sample, 88% were seen once. Recovered Cohort 3 donors showed two negative PCRs, clearance, or symptom resolution. V lost 9 bases, J lost 5 bases, and 6 bases stayed unmatched. The CDR3 covers 12 residues. Germline values: CDR1 WSHSY, CDR2 SAAADI. J is TRBJ1-2 and V is TRBV10-2; 7 positions match TRBD1. The sample comprised PBMCs or T cells enriched from blood (not recorded which). This TCR was recovered from a young woman who had recovered from COVID-19. CDR3 region: CASQGDGYGYTF. The DNA for the CDR3 is TGCGCCAGTCAGGGGGACGGGTATGGCTACACCTTC.